Presented here are 32 T cell receptor beta chains from one specimen sequenced in a study of shared clonotypes between healthy human individuals. Data came from immunoSEQ multiplex PCR; TCRdb stores just in-frame clones and leaves some out. The sample contains fewer than 3 million clones, about 90% of which appear only once. The material sequenced was naive CD4+ T cells from PBMCs. Subset noted: CD45RA+ positively selected. These receptors were obtained from a man between 18 and 29 years old in good health. Some clones in this sample may be carry-over from other donors' samples.

The chain carries TRBV10-3 and TRBJ1-1; no firm D call. CDR3 length equals 11 residues. Germline CDR1 and CDR2: ENHRY and SYGVKD. V was shortened by 9 bases and J by 4 bases, with 9 bases between the two germline ends. The CDR3, as DNA: TGTGCCATTCGGTCTAGCACTGAAGCTTTCTTT. Amino acids: CAIRSSTEAFF.

This chain's CDR3 is CAISEGTLGNTIYF. CDR3 DNA: TGTGCCATCAGTGAGGGGACCTTGGGAAACACCATATATTTT. V is TRBV10-3 and J is TRBJ1-3; D possibly corresponds to TRBD1 (5 bases). Per the germline V gene, CDR1 is ENHRY and CDR2 is SYGVKD. Trimming removed 2 bases from V and 4 bases from J, with 9 bases in between. This CDR3 region has 14 residues.

The V call is TRBV12-5, the J call TRBJ2-1; 12 nucleotides match TRBD2. Germline-derived CDR1 and CDR2 are LGHNT and FRNRAP. CDR3 length equals 16 residues. V lost 5 bases and J lost 6; bases outside the gene matches: 8. The CDR3 loop is CASGPALAGGPNEQFF. For the CDR3, the DNA is TGTGCTAGTGGTCCCGCCCTAGCGGGAGGGCCCAATGAGCAGTTCTTC.

This chain uses TRBV14 with TRBJ2-1; the D is unclear. The V gene lost 4 bases and the J gene lost 8 bases, with 18 bases spanning the gap. Looked up from germline, CDR1 is SGHDN and CDR2 is FVKESK. This CDR3 is built from 15 residues. The CDR3 here is CASSPNIGSWDEQFF. For the CDR3, the DNA is TGTGCCAGCAGCCCTAACATAGGTTCATGGGATGAGCAGTTCTTC.

The chain joins TRBV14 to TRBJ2-7; a weak D match, TRBD2 (5 bases). V lost 4 bases and J lost 9, with 16 bases in between. The CDR3 loop spans 13 amino acids. Germline-derived CDR1 and CDR2 are SGHDN and FVKESK. This chain's CDR3 is CASSLLSGVAQYF. In DNA, the CDR3 is TGTGCCAGCAGCCTGCTGTCCGGGGTTGCGCAGTACTTC.

V is TRBV2 and J is TRBJ2-3, with TRBD2 as a possible D gene (6 bases). The CDR3 length is 16 residues. CDR1 and CDR2 (germline): SNHLY, FYNNEI. V lost 8 bases and J 0 bases, leaving 18 bases between the germline ends. The CDR3 DNA reads as TGTGCCAGCTCCCCCCGGCGCGGGGCTAGCACAGATACGCAGTATTTT. This gives the protein CASSPRRGASTDTQYF.

The chain carries TRBV10-1 and TRBJ2-1; D not resolved. The CDR3 totals 13 residues. Germline CDR1 reads WNHNN; CDR2 reads SYGVQD (reference sequence). Deletions cut 7 bases from V and 10 bases from J, with 17 bases between. CDR3 sequence reads: CASKKGLSDEQFF. CDR3 in DNA: TGCGCCAGCAAAAAAGGGCTTTCTGACGAGCAGTTCTTC.

The chain has TRBV2 and TRBJ2-2; 10 bases agree with TRBD2. The germline gives CDR1 SNHLY, CDR2 FYNNEI. Losses at the gene ends were 3 bases for V and 5 bases for J; bases not matched to a gene: 6. This CDR3 has 16 residues. The CDR3 DNA follows: TGTGCCAGCAGTGATACTAGCGGGATGAGGACCGGGGAGCTGTTTTTT. It is translated as CASSDTSGMRTGELFF.

V and J are TRBV9 and TRBJ1-2; a weak D match, TRBD1 (5 bases). The CDR3 has 12 residues. In germline, CDR1 is SGDLS, CDR2 YYNGEE. V was clipped by 3 bases and J by 4 bases, with 7 bases between them. CDR3 nucleotide sequence: TGTGCCAGCAGCGGCGACAGCTATGGCTACACCTTC. Residues: CASSGDSYGYTF.

The chain carries TRBV18 and TRBJ2-5; possible D gene TRBD2, 5 bases. V lost 2 bases to trimming and J lost 5 bases, with 12 bases between them. This CDR3 is built from 14 residues. Germline CDR1 and CDR2: KGHSH and LQKENI. DNA of the CDR3: TGTGCCAGCTCACCATGGACTGGGAAGGAGACCCAGTACTTC. Protein: CASSPWTGKETQYF.

The V call is TRBV7-9, the J call TRBJ2-7, with D possibly matching TRBD2 (6 bases). This CDR3 is built from 15 residues. The germline gives CDR1 SEHNR, CDR2 FQNEAQ (reference sequence). V was shortened by 0 bases and J by 5 bases, with 14 bases between the two germline ends. The CDR3 reads CASSLAGGNVHEQYF. CDR3 bases: TGTGCCAGCAGCTTAGCAGGCGGGAACGTCCACGAGCAGTACTTC.

The CDR3 here is CAWRGQGYEQYF. The CDR3 DNA sequence: TGTGCCTGGAGGGGACAGGGCTACGAGCAGTACTTC. This rearrangement joins TRBV30 to TRBJ2-7; 9 bases are shared with TRBD1. Germline V lookup: CDR1 GTSNPN, CDR2 SVGIG (reference sequence). The CDR3 loop spans 12 amino acids. With V trimmed by 3 bases and J by 3 bases, 0 bases remained unmatched.

This clone appeared a few times. V usage is TRBV4-1 and J usage is TRBJ1-1; D remains ambiguous. The CDR3 loop spans 14 amino acids. The V gene lost 3 bases and the J gene lost 0 bases, with 8 bases spanning the gap. Germline V CDR1 and CDR2: MGHRA, YSYEKL. CDR3 sequence: CASSQDSMNTEAFF. CDR3 sequence (DNA): TGCGCCAGCAGCCAGGATAGCATGAACACTGAAGCTTTCTTT.

This clone was observed a single time. The chain joins TRBV5-8 to TRBJ2-6; D gene uncertain. V was shortened by 4 bases and J by 0 bases, with 17 bases between the two germline ends. This CDR3 has 18 amino acids. The germline V gene encodes CDR1 SGHTS and CDR2 YDEGEE. CDR3 DNA sequence: TGTGCCAGCAGCGCTGGTATACAGCCCAGCTCTGGGGCCAACGTCCTGACTTTC. It codes for CASSAGIQPSSGANVLTF.

The rearrangement joins TRBV28 to TRBJ1-2, with unresolved D. Germline CDR1 MDHEN, CDR2 SYDVKM. V dropped 7 bases and J dropped 0 bases, with 9 bases sitting between them. The CDR3 covers 13 residues. The chain's CDR3 is CASIRTPNYGYTF. The CDR3, as DNA: TGTGCCAGCATTAGGACTCCTAACTATGGCTACACCTTC.

The genes are TRBV19 and TRBJ2-1; a possible D gene is TRBD2 (6 bases). V was clipped by 5 bases and J by 5 bases, with 16 bases between them. Germline values: CDR1 LNHDA, CDR2 SQIVND (reference sequence). The CDR3 loop spans 15 amino acids. CDR3 in DNA: TGTGCCAGTAGTCTCCAAATTAGCGGCCACAATGAGCAGTTCTTC. Its protein product is CASSLQISGHNEQFF.

The genes are TRBV6-5 and TRBJ2-7, with TRBD1 matching over 9 bases. The CDR3 runs to 16 residues. CDR1 and CDR2 from the germline V gene are MNHEY and SVGAGI. V was pared by 4 bases and J by 2 bases, with 9 bases of the junction left unmatched. CDR3 in amino acids: CASSSPDRGSTYEQYF. The CDR3 nucleotides read TGTGCCAGCAGTTCCCCGGACAGGGGATCGACCTACGAGCAGTACTTC.

This clone was detected once. The V call is TRBV7-9, the J call TRBJ2-7; tentatively, D is TRBD1 (5 bases). Germline CDR1 is SEHNR and CDR2 is FQNEAQ (reference sequence). The CDR3 loop spans 17 amino acids. Trimming removed 5 bases at V and 0 bases at J, with 20 bases between. CDR3 in DNA: TGTGCCAGCAGCGACCTTGGATGGTGGCAGGGCTCCTACGAGCAGTACTTC. This codes for CASSDLGWWQGSYEQYF. The full variable domain, with the rest looked up from reference TRBV7-9 and TRBJ2-7, is DTGVSQNPRHKITKRGQNVTFRCDPISEHNRLYWYRQTLGQGPEFLTYFQNEAQLEKSRLLSDRFSAERPKGSFSTLEIQRTEQGDSAMYLCASSDLGWWQGSYEQYFGPGTRLTVT.

The chain joins TRBV6-6 to TRBJ2-1, with 13 bases aligning to TRBD2. The CDR3 consists of 14 residues. The V gene's germline CDR1 is MNHNY and CDR2 SVGAGI (reference sequence). The V and J ends lost 6 bases and 13 bases, in that order; junction bases with no gene match: 9. The CDR3 DNA reads as TGTGCCAGCAGAGGGACTAGCGGGATTGGTGGACAGTTCTTC. Its translation is CASRGTSGIGGQFF.

This clone was counted once. The chain joins TRBV25-1 to TRBJ1-2, with D hard to call. The CDR3 extends over 12 amino acids. V shed 2 bases and J shed 8 bases, with 9 bases lying between them. Germline V CDR1 and CDR2: MGHDK, SYGVNS. The CDR3 protein is CASSEPVGGYTF. The CDR3 nucleotides are TGTGCCAGCAGTGAACCAGTTGGGGGCTACACCTTC.

J is TRBJ1-2 and V is TRBV28; D perhaps matches TRBD1 (6 bases). The CDR3 consists of 14 residues. CDR1 and CDR2 from the germline V gene are MDHEN and SYDVKM. Trimming took 7 bases from V and 3 from J, leaving 15 bases between them. The CDR3 region has the DNA TGTGCCAGCAACGGGTTGGGGGGCTACTATGGCTACACCTTC. Translation gives CASNGLGGYYGYTF.

On this clone itself: This sample also contains other DNA sequences that code for the same CDR3. The chain has TRBV5-1 and TRBJ2-5; TRBD1 is a possible D gene (5 bases). The CDR3 covers 14 residues. Trimming shortened V by 3 bases and J by 0 bases, and 9 bases separated the two germline ends. Germline lookup yields CDR1 SGHRS and CDR2 YFSETQ. CDR3 region: CASSSGRDQETQYF. The CDR3 DNA is TGCGCCAGCAGCTCTGGCAGGGACCAAGAGACCCAGTACTTC.

The CDR3 nucleotides read TGTGCCAGCAGCTCTGAACGGGACTGGACCCTTATCCGGCAGTACTTC. It yields the protein CASSSERDWTLIRQYF. The rearrangement links TRBV7-2 to TRBJ2-7; possible D gene TRBD2, 6 bases. Germline-derived CDR1 and CDR2 are SGHTA and FQGNSA. The CDR3 extends over 16 amino acids. Between the trimmed V and J ends, which lost 4 bases and 9 bases, there was a span of 25 bases. The full variable domain, in which reference TRBV7-2 and TRBJ2-7 provide the parts outside the CDR3, is GAGVSQSPSNKVTEKGKDVELRCDPISGHTALYWYRQSLGQGLEFLIYFQGNSAPDKSGLPSDRFSAERTGGSVSTLTIQRTQQEDSAVYLCASSSERDWTLIRQYFGPGTRLTVT.

The V call is TRBV28, the J call TRBJ1-2; no definite D call. Per germline, CDR1 MDHEN and CDR2 SYDVKM. V shed 4 bases and J shed 4 bases, with 13 bases lying between them. CDR3 length: 14 residues. CDR3 amino acids: CASSSPPRVYGYTF. CDR3 coding DNA: TGTGCCAGCAGTTCCCCCCCGAGGGTCTATGGCTACACCTTC.

The chain recombines TRBV25-1 with TRBJ2-6; D ambiguous. This CDR3 region has 17 residues. The V gene's germline CDR1 is MGHDK and CDR2 SYGVNS. Trimming stripped 5 bases from V and 1 base from J, with 15 bases between. The CDR3 reads CASSPSAGWSGANVLTF. CDR3 coding DNA: TGTGCCAGCAGTCCCTCAGCAGGCTGGTCTGGGGCCAACGTCCTGACTTTC.

For this clone: Other DNA sequences in the sample encode the same CDR3. V gene TRBV19 combines with J gene TRBJ2-3; no firm D call. The CDR3 is made up of 12 amino acids. Per the germline V gene, CDR1 is LNHDA and CDR2 is SQIVND (reference sequence). Trimming took off 3 bases at V and 6 bases at J, with 7 bases between the two ends. As DNA, the CDR3 is TGTGCCAGTAGTATTGGGGTGGATACGCAGTATTTT. Amino acid sequence: CASSIGVDTQYF.

As regards this clone: Within the sample, other DNA sequences also encode this same CDR3. The genes are TRBV5-1 and TRBJ1-2; 9 bases match TRBD1. This CDR3 is built from 13 residues. In germline, CDR1 is SGHRS, CDR2 YFSETQ. Trimming cost V 5 bases and J 6 bases; bases outside gene matches: 5. The CDR3 nucleotides are TGCGCCAGCAGTTTACAGGGGGCGGATGGCTACACCTTC. Amino acids: CASSLQGADGYTF.

The chain couples TRBV5-1 to TRBJ2-5, with 9 positions matching TRBD1. Per the germline V gene, CDR1 is SGHRS and CDR2 is YFSETQ. The CDR3 contains 16 residues. V trimming: 0 bases; J trimming: 5 bases; junction bases outside the gene matches: 8. The CDR3 DNA is TGCGCCAGCAGCTTGGCTTTACAGGGGGCTGGGGAGACCCAGTACTTC. Translating gives CASSLALQGAGETQYF. The whole variable domain, filled in from reference TRBV5-1 and TRBJ2-5, reads KAGVTQTPRYLIKTRGQQVTLSCSPISGHRSVSWYQQTPGQGLQFLFEYFSETQRNKGNFPGRFSGRQFSNSRSEMNVSTLELGDSALYLCASSLALQGAGETQYFGPGTRLLVL.

The chain uses TRBV5-1 and TRBJ2-5, with 7 bases lining up with TRBD2. This CDR3 spans 14 amino acids. Per germline, CDR1 SGHRS and CDR2 YFSETQ. Trimming cost V 3 bases and J 5 bases; bases outside gene matches: 7. CDR3 amino acids: CASSSTRGSETQYF. The DNA of the CDR3 is TGCGCCAGCAGCTCGACGCGGGGGAGCGAGACCCAGTACTTC.

The CDR3 protein is CASSPGAGTYNEQFF. In DNA form, the CDR3 reads TGTGCCAGCAGCCCTGGAGCGGGTACCTACAATGAGCAGTTCTTC. The chain couples TRBV5-4 to TRBJ2-1; the D gene is possibly TRBD2 (6 bases). The CDR3 is made up of 15 amino acids. V was clipped by 4 bases and J by 2 bases, with 13 bases between them. Looked up from germline, CDR1 is SGHNT and CDR2 is YYREEE (reference sequence).

As for this clone: Other DNA sequences of this sample code for an identical CDR3. The CDR3 DNA is TGTGCCAGTAGTCGGACAGGGACTAATGAAAAACTGTTTTTT. It specifies CASSRTGTNEKLFF. The rearrangement joins TRBV19 to TRBJ1-4; 8 bases are a match to TRBD1. After removal of 5 bases from V and 2 bases from J, the junction contained 1 base not matched to a gene. Germline V gene lookup returns CDR1 LNHDA and CDR2 SQIVND (reference sequence). CDR3 length equals 14 residues. Together with reference TRBV19 and TRBJ1-4, the CDR3 gives the full variable domain: DGGITQSPKYLFRKEGQNVTLSCEQNLNHDAMYWYRQDPGQGLRLIYYSQIVNDFQKGDIAEGYSVSREKKESFPLTVTSAQKNPTAFYLCASSRTGTNEKLFFGSGTQLSVL.

This clone has a single count. The chain carries TRBV30 and TRBJ1-2; tentative D call: TRBD1 (5 bases). CDR1 is GTSNPN, CDR2 SVGIG, per germline (reference sequence). Trimming took off 8 bases at V and 3 bases at J, with 16 bases between the two ends. This CDR3 contains 13 residues. The chain's CDR3 is CARTGGTDYGYTF. CDR3 DNA: TGTGCCCGTACTGGGGGGACGGACTATGGCTACACCTTC.